This T cell receptor (beta chain) was found in a study of shared clonotypes between healthy human individuals. Donors were Caucasian adults residing in Nashville, Tennessee, USA. Notes on the study in general: Researchers sampled only blood; tissue repertoires likely differ. Naive subsets typically showed greater estimated richness than memory subsets. Rarefaction revealed incomplete sorted-subset sequencing despite large depth.

Data came from immunoSEQ multiplex PCR; TCRdb stores just in-frame clones and leaves some out. The sample lists 2 million to 2.5 million clones; over 90% were seen once. CDR3 length: 15 residues. V dropped 4 bases and J dropped 7 bases, with 19 bases sitting between them. The germline V gene encodes CDR1 MRHNA and CDR2 SNTAGT. A note on this clone: Its specificity is not known.

The TCR originated in a man between 18 and 29 years old in good health. Some clones in this sample may be carry-over from other donors' samples. The chain is built from TRBV6-4 and TRBJ2-5; D may be TRBD1 or TRBD2 (7 bases each). Material for sequencing was naive CD4+ T cells from PBMCs. Noted subset: CD45RA+ positively selected. The CDR3 here is CASSAPGEGAGTQYF. The CDR3 DNA reads TGTGCCAGCAGTGCCCCAGGGGAGGGGGCGGGGACCCAGTACTTC.